This passage covers 30 T cell receptor beta chains from one sample sequenced in a study of naive and memory T cell subsets. An equimolar mix of two oligonucleotides served as the beta constant-region primer for TRBC1 and TRBC2. TCRdb re-called the UMI-ligation and nested PCR reads through MiXCR, storing one row per CDR3 protein. The repertoire consists of tens of thousands of distinct CDR3 sequences, with around 14% occurring once and the leading ten covering 0.75% to 1%. The sequenced sample consisted of central memory CD4+ T cells from blood. Every receptor here comes from a human donor in good health.

By its share, this clonotype is medium-sized. The chain carries TRBV6-6 and TRBJ2-5; D remains ambiguous. V was shortened by 6 bases and J by 4 bases, with 15 bases between the two germline ends. CDR1 is MNHNY, CDR2 SVGAGI, per germline (reference sequence). CDR3 length equals 14 residues. This chain's CDR3 is CASSNAGLGETQYF. The CDR3 bases are TGTGCCAGCAGCAACGCTGGCCTAGGAGAGACCCAGTACTTC.

This clonotype was recorded at least ten times. The CDR3 region is CSAPPTSGGGDTQYF. CDR3 DNA: TGCAGTGCTCCTCCTACTAGCGGGGGAGGGGATACGCAGTATTTT. The chain couples TRBV20-1 to TRBJ2-3, with TRBD2 matching over 11 bases. This CDR3 is built from 15 residues. The V gene's germline CDR1 is DFQATT and CDR2 SNEGSKA (reference sequence). J lost 6 bases, V lost 5 bases, and 10 bases had no gene match.

This clonotype turned up a few times. The chain links TRBV12-3 or TRBV12-4 to TRBJ1-4, with D unclear. The CDR3 is 14 residues long. Trimming took 5 bases from V and 8 from J, leaving 15 bases between them. For the CDR3, the DNA is TGTGCCAGCAGTCCCTCATCTGGTGAGGAAAAACTGTTTTTT. Its translation: CASSPSSGEEKLFF.

This clonotype was recorded a few times. The V and J genes are TRBV3-1 and TRBJ2-5, with D maybe TRBD1 (6 bases). Looked up from germline, CDR1 is LGHDT and CDR2 is YNNKEL (reference sequence). V lost 8 bases, J lost 2 bases, and 6 bases lay in between. The CDR3 consists of 11 residues. The CDR3: CASGTQETQYF. CDR3 DNA sequence: TGTGCCAGCGGGACACAAGAGACCCAGTACTTC.

There are many counts of this clonotype. V and J are TRBV6-2 or TRBV6-3 and TRBJ2-5; D is possibly TRBD1 (5 bases). The ends were cut back, 1 base at V and 3 bases at J, with 6 bases in the middle. Germline-derived CDR1 and CDR2 are MNHEY and SVGEGT. This CDR3 comprises 13 residues. The CDR3 protein is CASSYFREETQYF. The CDR3 bases are TGTGCCAGCAGTTACTTCAGGGAAGAGACCCAGTACTTC.

With respect to this clonotype: Compared with germline, one end of the junction differs, possibly owing to a read error. CDR3 bases: TGCGCCAGCAGCACCGGGGACGGACCGGGCTTC. It translates to CASSTGDGPGF. The rearrangement links TRBV4-3 to TRBJ2-7, with D perhaps assigned TRBD1 or TRBD2 (5 bases each). The CDR3 has 11 amino acids. Germline CDR1 LGHNA, CDR2 YSLEER.

The V gene is TRBV20-1, the J gene TRBJ2-3; 9 bases agree with TRBD2. Germline V CDR1 and CDR2: DFQATT, SNEGSKA (reference sequence). This CDR3 has 16 amino acids. The V and J ends lost 4 bases and 1 base, in that order; junction bases with no gene match: 9. For the CDR3, the DNA is TGCAGTGCTACTCGACTAGCGGAGGGGGGCACAGATACGCAGTATTTT. Its protein product is CSATRLAEGGTDTQYF.

Many counts were recorded for this clonotype. This chain uses TRBV5-1 with TRBJ2-7, with 8 bases matching TRBD2. The CDR3 totals 16 residues. The V and J ends lost 3 bases and 4 bases, in that order; junction bases with no gene match: 12. Looked up from germline, CDR1 is SGHRS and CDR2 is YFSETQ. The CDR3 DNA reads TGCGCCAGCAGCTGGGGACTAGTTTCGTATTCATACGAGCAGTACTTC. Protein: CASSWGLVSYSYEQYF. The full variable domain, rest sourced from reference TRBV5-1 and TRBJ2-7, is KAGVTQTPRYLIKTRGQQVTLSCSPISGHRSVSWYQQTPGQGLQFLFEYFSETQRNKGNFPGRFSGRQFSNSRSEMNVSTLELGDSALYLCASSWGLVSYSYEQYFGPGTRLTVT.

This clonotype was found a few times. The chain employs TRBV7-3 and TRBJ2-1, with 15 bases that match TRBD2. Germline values: CDR1 SGHTA, CDR2 FQGTGA. The CDR3 sequence is 18 residues long. The J segment lost 3 bases and the V segment lost 5 bases, leaving 8 bases of the junction unmatched. CDR3 sequence reads: CASSTGTSGRHCYNEQFF. The CDR3 nucleotides are TGTGCCAGCAGCACCGGGACTAGCGGGAGGCATTGCTACAATGAGCAGTTCTTC.

For the CDR3, the DNA is TGCAGTGCTAGAGGGACTAGCGGGAGAGAGACCCAGTACTTC. It specifies CSARGTSGRETQYF. V is TRBV20-1 and J is TRBJ2-5; 13 bases fit TRBD2. This CDR3 spans 14 amino acids. CDR1 and CDR2 (germline): DFQATT, SNEGSKA (reference sequence). After removal of 1 base from V and 4 bases from J, the junction contained 0 bases not matched to a gene.

The chain is built from TRBV29-1 and TRBJ1-2; D may be TRBD1 (6 bases). V lost 4 bases, J lost 7 bases, and 13 bases lay in between. Germline loops: CDR1 SQVTM, CDR2 ANQGSEA. This CDR3 comprises 12 residues. The CDR3, as DNA: TGCAGCGTTGTGACGGGGGCAGGTGGCTACACCTTC. Its translation is CSVVTGAGGYTF.

This clonotype has more than one count but fewer than ten. This rearrangement joins TRBV27 to TRBJ2-2; 9 bases align to TRBD2. Germline CDR1 MNHEY, CDR2 SMNVEV (reference sequence). CDR3 length: 16 amino acids. V shed 1 base and J 4 bases; nucleotides not matched to a gene: 4. This CDR3 reads CASSLFAGGGTGELFF. CDR3 sequence (DNA): TGTGCCAGCAGTTTATTCGCGGGAGGGGGCACCGGGGAGCTGTTTTTT.

This chain uses TRBV28 with TRBJ2-7; D is ambiguous. Trimming cost V 9 bases and J 2 bases, with 11 bases left between them. The CDR3 is 12 amino acids. Germline-derived CDR1 and CDR2 are MDHEN and SYDVKM. The CDR3 DNA reads TGTGCCAGTCAGGTCAAAGCCTACGAGCAGTACTTC. Translating gives CASQVKAYEQYF.

The sample holds many counts of this clonotype. The chain uses TRBV10-3 and TRBJ1-1; D possibly corresponds to TRBD1 (5 bases). Trimming pared 5 bases from V and 1 base from J, leaving 8 bases between. This CDR3 is 13 amino acids long. Looked up from germline, CDR1 is ENHRY and CDR2 is SYGVKD. CDR3 region: CAISSGGNTEAFF. DNA of the CDR3: TGTGCCATCAGTTCTGGGGGGAACACTGAAGCTTTCTTT.

Written as DNA, the CDR3 is TGTGCCAGCAGTTCGTCAGCGGGAGGCGACGAGCAGTACTTC. As protein: CASSSSAGGDEQYF. This chain joins TRBV12-3 or TRBV12-4 and TRBJ2-7; 9 nucleotides match TRBD2. This CDR3 is 14 amino acids long. Germline trimming cut 4 bases from V and 5 bases from J; bases unmatched to any gene: 6.

This clonotype has a handful of counts. The rearrangement links TRBV5-1 to TRBJ1-2; perhaps TRBD1 as D (6 bases). In germline, CDR1 is SGHRS, CDR2 YFSETQ. Between the trimmed V and J ends, which lost 4 bases and 3 bases, there was a span of 10 bases. CDR3 length equals 13 residues. The CDR3 DNA follows: TGCGCCAGCAGCCTCTCAGGGGACTATGGCTACACCTTC. Encoded protein: CASSLSGDYGYTF. Complete variable domain (other parts from reference TRBV5-1 and TRBJ1-2): KAGVTQTPRYLIKTRGQQVTLSCSPISGHRSVSWYQQTPGQGLQFLFEYFSETQRNKGNFPGRFSGRQFSNSRSEMNVSTLELGDSALYLCASSLSGDYGYTFGSGTRLTVV.

This clonotype was seen many times. The CDR3 nucleotides are TGTGCCAGCAGCTTGGGCGGGCTAGCCAAAAACATTCAGTACTTC. This encodes CASSLGGLAKNIQYF. The chain couples TRBV5-4 to TRBJ2-4; possible D gene TRBD2, 5 bases. Deletions cut 0 bases from V and 0 bases from J, with 7 bases between. The CDR3 extends over 15 amino acids. Germline lookup yields CDR1 SGHNT and CDR2 YYREEE (reference sequence).

The sample holds many counts of this clonotype. The chain combines TRBV7-2 with TRBJ2-1; D is unclear. V was cut by 5 bases and J by 3 bases, with 17 bases left in between. CDR1 and CDR2 from the germline V gene are SGHTA and FQGNSA. There are 16 residues in the CDR3. Here the CDR3 reads CASSPGVPLIYNEQFF. The CDR3 DNA follows: TGTGCCAGCAGCCCAGGTGTCCCCTTGATCTACAATGAGCAGTTCTTC. Based on the CDR3 plus reference TRBV7-2 and TRBJ2-1, the full variable domain is GAGVSQSPSNKVTEKGKDVELRCDPISGHTALYWYRQSLGQGLEFLIYFQGNSAPDKSGLPSDRFSAERTGGSVSTLTIQRTQQEDSAVYLCASSPGVPLIYNEQFFGPGTRLTVL.

This clonotype occurred many times. V and J are TRBV10-3 and TRBJ2-6; 7 bases agree with TRBD1. V shed 0 bases and J 0 bases; nucleotides not matched to a gene: 11. The germline gives CDR1 ENHRY, CDR2 SYGVKD. This CDR3 contains 20 residues. CDR3 region: CAISESLVQGSSSGANVLTF. Written as DNA, the CDR3 is TGTGCCATCAGTGAGTCTTTGGTACAGGGGTCGAGCTCTGGGGCCAACGTCCTGACTTTC.

V usage is TRBV12-3 or TRBV12-4 and J usage is TRBJ2-2; TRBD2 agrees at 9 bases. J lost 1 base, V lost 6 bases, and 6 bases had no gene match. This CDR3 is built from 16 residues. CDR3 protein: CASSRKAGGNTGELFF. Written as DNA, the CDR3 is TGTGCCAGCAGCCGTAAAGCGGGGGGGAACACCGGGGAGCTGTTTTTT.

This clonotype was detected only a few times. The chain has TRBV2 and TRBJ1-1; D not resolved. Trimming took 7 bases from V and 4 from J, leaving 19 bases between them. The CDR3 has 15 residues. Germline loops: CDR1 SNHLY, CDR2 FYNNEI. DNA of the CDR3: TGTGCCAGCACTCCAGAGCGGGCGGGTAGCACTGAAGCTTTCTTT. Amino acids: CASTPERAGSTEAFF.

The chain links TRBV4-2 to TRBJ2-7; the match to TRBD2 covers 7 bases. With V trimmed by 4 bases and J by 6 bases, 12 bases remained unmatched. Germline CDR1 LGHNA, CDR2 YNFKEQ. The CDR3 sequence is 15 residues long. The CDR3 reads CASSLEARAGSEQYF. DNA of the CDR3: TGTGCCAGCAGCCTCGAGGCGCGAGCGGGATCCGAGCAGTACTTC.

This clonotype was seen a handful of times. The chain recombines TRBV12-3 or TRBV12-4 with TRBJ2-1; 8 nucleotides match TRBD1. V shed 5 bases, J shed 4 bases, and the junction held 10 bases outside the gene matches. This CDR3 spans 16 amino acids. The CDR3 DNA is TGTGCCAGCAGTGGGGATCAAGGACAGGGTTACAATGAGCAGTTCTTC. This sequence encodes CASSGDQGQGYNEQFF.

The chain links TRBV27 to TRBJ2-3; D tentatively fits TRBD1 or TRBD2 (5 bases each). V shed 6 bases and J shed 0 bases, with 19 bases lying between them. This CDR3 is 17 amino acids long. Germline loops: CDR1 MNHEY, CDR2 SMNVEV (reference sequence). For the CDR3, the DNA is TGTGCCAGCAGGAACCCCCCGGGACGCTCTAGCACAGATACGCAGTATTTT. Its protein is CASRNPPGRSSTDTQYF.

In this sample, this clonotype turned up a few times. This chain connects TRBV18 to TRBJ2-6; 9 nucleotides match TRBD1. V trimming: 2 bases; J trimming: 2 bases; junction bases outside the gene matches: 7. The germline V gene has CDR1 KGHSH and CDR2 LQKENI. The CDR3 has 18 amino acids. The DNA for the CDR3 is TGTGCCAGCTCACCATATTCGGGACAGGGAACTGGGGCCAACGTCCTGACTTTC. Amino acids: CASSPYSGQGTGANVLTF.

This clonotype was seen many times. V gene TRBV5-1 combines with J gene TRBJ2-1, with TRBD2 matching 9 bases. This CDR3 spans 15 amino acids. CDR1 and CDR2 from the germline V gene are SGHRS and YFSETQ. V gave up 1 base and J gave up 8 bases; unmatched junction bases: 7. The CDR3 DNA follows: TGCGCCAGCAGCTTGAGCGGGGGGACAGTTCATGAGCAGTTCTTC. This codes for CASSLSGGTVHEQFF. Complete variable domain (other parts from reference TRBV5-1 and TRBJ2-1): KAGVTQTPRYLIKTRGQQVTLSCSPISGHRSVSWYQQTPGQGLQFLFEYFSETQRNKGNFPGRFSGRQFSNSRSEMNVSTLELGDSALYLCASSLSGGTVHEQFFGPGTRLTVL.

V usage is TRBV7-9 and J usage is TRBJ2-3; TRBD2 matches at 9 bases. Losses at the gene ends were 5 bases for V and 4 bases for J; bases not matched to a gene: 10. CDR1 is SEHNR, CDR2 FQNEAQ, per germline (reference sequence). This CDR3 contains 16 residues. The CDR3 coding sequence is TGTGCCAGCAGCCCTGACCGAGCGGGAGGCGCAGATACGCAGTATTTT. Residues: CASSPDRAGGADTQYF.

In this sample, this clonotype turned up many times. This chain's CDR3 is CATEDGIQPQHF. The CDR3 nucleotides are TGTGCCACCGAAGACGGAATACAGCCCCAGCATTTT. The genes are TRBV6-2 or TRBV6-3 and TRBJ1-5; D not resolved. The CDR3 sequence is 12 residues long. Germline CDR1 MNHEY, CDR2 SVGEGT. With 10 bases removed from V and 7 bases from J, the gap between germline ends came to 14 bases.

This clonotype was picked up many times. The chain links TRBV20-1 to TRBJ1-4, with a tentative D call TRBD1 (6 bases). The V gene's germline CDR1 is DFQATT and CDR2 SNEGSKA (reference sequence). This CDR3 contains 13 residues. With 7 bases removed from V and 6 bases from J, the gap between germline ends came to 15 bases. CDR3 in amino acids: CSVPDSSHEKLFF. The CDR3 DNA reads as TGCAGTGTCCCGGACAGTAGTCATGAAAAACTGTTTTTT.

Note on this clonotype: At one end, the junction sequence differs from germline, possibly due to a read error. J is TRBJ2-1 and V is TRBV20-1; D is uncertain. CDR3 length: 13 amino acids. Germline CDR1 reads DFQATT; CDR2 reads SNEGSKA (reference sequence). As DNA, the CDR3 is TGCAGTGCCAGAGGAGTCCCGGTCGGTGAGCAGTTCTTC. This encodes CSARGVPVGEQFF.